This T cell receptor (beta chain) was found in a study of T-cell memory formation after mild COVID-19. Across the study: Largely donor-specific TCR clusters were found. Findings and caveats of the study: Shrinking CD4+ clones resided mostly in CM and EM, and CD8+ ones in EMRA. Clones shrinking from day 15 to 85 showed even CD4/CD8 mixes; later expanders tilted CD4+.

TCRdb re-called the 5' RACE reads with MiXCR, one entry per CDR3 protein. The table has roughly 130,000 distinct CDR3 sequences, approximately 6.2% seen once; the top ten hold 2% to 2.5%. The sample holds many counts of this clonotype. Its antigen remains unidentified. This clonotype was sampled from an adult woman who had mild COVID-19 (a few samples of this study predate the infection). Cell type and time point are not known. Sequenced sample: PBMCs or a T cell subset sorted from them (not recorded which).

CDR3 bases: TGCGCCAGCAGTGTCTCGAACACCGGGGAGCTGTTTTTT. It encodes CASSVSNTGELFF. V and J are TRBV5-1 and TRBJ2-2; the D is unclear. V lost 5 bases and J lost 0, with 5 bases in between. Per germline, CDR1 SGHRS and CDR2 YFSETQ. This CDR3 spans 13 amino acids.